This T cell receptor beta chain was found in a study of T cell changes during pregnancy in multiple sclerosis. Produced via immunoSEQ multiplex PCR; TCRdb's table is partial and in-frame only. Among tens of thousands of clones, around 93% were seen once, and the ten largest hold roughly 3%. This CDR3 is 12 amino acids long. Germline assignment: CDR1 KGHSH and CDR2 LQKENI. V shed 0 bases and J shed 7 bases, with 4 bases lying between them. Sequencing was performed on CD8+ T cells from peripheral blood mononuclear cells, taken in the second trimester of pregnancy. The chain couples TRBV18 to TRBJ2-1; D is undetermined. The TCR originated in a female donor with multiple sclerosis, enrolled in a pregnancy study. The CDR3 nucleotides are TGTGCCAGCTCACCACCGTCAAATGAGCAGTTCTTC. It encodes CASSPPSNEQFF.